These 16 T cell receptor beta chains share one sample of origin, sequenced in a study of shared clonotypes between healthy human individuals. Assay: immunoSEQ multiplex PCR; the TCRdb copy retains only in-frame clones and omits some. The sample has millions of clones; around 95% are singletons. Sequencing input: naive CD4+ T cells sorted from blood. The subset denotes: CD45RA+ positively selected. The origin of the receptors is a man aged 18 to 29 in good health.

This clone was recorded once. V is TRBV5-1 and J is TRBJ2-1; D may match TRBD1 or TRBD2 (5 bases each). Germline CDR1 and CDR2: SGHRS and YFSETQ. The CDR3 has 15 residues. V was pared by 5 bases and J by 4 bases, with 16 bases between. CDR3 in amino acids: CASRRDGGAYNEQFF. CDR3 sequence (DNA): TGCGCCAGCAGACGTGATGGGGGTGCATACAATGAGCAGTTCTTC.

This chain uses TRBV10-3 with TRBJ1-1, with D unresolved. The CDR3 length is 12 residues. Germline CDR1 reads ENHRY; CDR2 reads SYGVKD. V was pared by 3 bases and J by 2 bases, with 4 bases between. The CDR3 region has the DNA TGTGCCATCAGTGAAGCTAACACTGAAGCTTTCTTT. Translating gives CAISEANTEAFF.

The gene calls are TRBV27 and TRBJ2-4; D possibly corresponds to TRBD1 (6 bases). The ends were cut back, 2 bases at V and 0 bases at J, with 23 bases in the middle. This CDR3 spans 20 amino acids. The germline CDR1 and CDR2 sequences are MNHEY and SMNVEV (reference sequence). In DNA form, the CDR3 reads TGTGCCAGCAGTTTAGTCCCCCAGGGGCCCCGCAGATTAGCCAAAAACATTCAGTACTTC. The encoded protein is CASSLVPQGPRRLAKNIQYF.

The chain combines TRBV2 with TRBJ1-6; D remains unclear. Looked up from germline, CDR1 is SNHLY and CDR2 is FYNNEI. Trimming took 2 bases from V and 8 from J, leaving 16 bases between them. CDR3 length equals 16 residues. The CDR3 coding sequence is TGTGCCAGCAGTGAAAGCGGCATCGTGGGCTATTCACCCCTCCACTTT. This sequence encodes CASSESGIVGYSPLHF.

The chain combines TRBV2 with TRBJ2-7, with D hard to call. Germline assignment: CDR1 SNHLY and CDR2 FYNNEI. The CDR3 is 15 amino acids. Trimming stripped 5 bases from V and 0 bases from J, with 14 bases between. The CDR3: CASSFLGFGSYEQYF. For the CDR3, the DNA is TGTGCCAGCAGTTTTCTTGGATTTGGCTCCTACGAGCAGTACTTC.

This clone was detected a few times. With a much larger clone just one base away, this may be a read error. Other DNA sequences in this specimen translate into the identical CDR3. CDR3: CAISESRDQPQHF. For the CDR3, the DNA is TGTGCCATCAGTGAGTCGCGGGATCAGCCCCAGCATTTT. This chain uses TRBV10-3 with TRBJ1-5; no definite D call. CDR1 is ENHRY and CDR2 is SYGVKD in the germline V gene. Trimming shortened V by 0 bases and J by 5 bases, and 5 bases separated the two germline ends. This CDR3 contains 13 residues.

The chain links TRBV10-3 to TRBJ2-7; possibly TRBD1 for D (6 bases). Germline loops: CDR1 ENHRY, CDR2 SYGVKD. Trimming left V 8 bases short and J 0 bases short, with 26 bases between. The CDR3 has 18 residues. As DNA, the CDR3 is TGTGCCATCTCTGGCCAGGGACATAGCAAATCTTCCTCCTACGAGCAGTACTTC. It translates to CAISGQGHSKSSSYEQYF.

Notes on this clone: The sample contains more than one DNA sequence encoding this CDR3. The chain joins TRBV11-2 to TRBJ1-1; 7 bases are a match to TRBD1. The V segment lost 5 bases and the J segment 4 bases; nucleotides outside the gene matches: 7. The CDR3 contains 14 residues. CDR1 is SGHAT, CDR2 FQNNGV, per germline. CDR3 nucleotide sequence: TGTGCCAGCAGCCGACAGGGCCAGGGCACTGAAGCTTTCTTT. Protein sequence: CASSRQGQGTEAFF.

The chain links TRBV5-1 to TRBJ1-2, with D tentatively TRBD1 (6 bases). Germline CDR1 reads SGHRS; CDR2 reads YFSETQ. The CDR3 is 14 residues long. V lost 2 bases, J lost 3 bases, and 11 bases lay in between. This chain's CDR3 is CASSFAGADYGYTF. CDR3 DNA: TGCGCCAGCAGCTTTGCAGGGGCGGACTATGGCTACACCTTC.

This clone was seen once. The V call is TRBV4-3, the J call TRBJ1-3, with D uncertain. Germline CDR1 LGHNA, CDR2 YSLEER. Between the trimmed V and J ends, which lost 0 bases and 3 bases, there was a span of 12 bases. The CDR3 extends over 16 amino acids. The CDR3 DNA sequence: TGCGCCAGCAGCCAAGATCCCAGCATTATTGGAAACACCATATATTTT. Amino acids: CASSQDPSIIGNTIYF.

The chain is built from TRBV28 and TRBJ1-2, with a tentative D call TRBD1 (5 bases). Germline lookup yields CDR1 MDHEN and CDR2 SYDVKM. CDR3 length: 12 residues. V was shortened by 5 bases and J by 6 bases, with 10 bases between the two germline ends. CDR3 amino acids: CASSATANGYTF. CDR3 nucleotide sequence: TGTGCCAGCAGTGCGACAGCAAATGGCTACACCTTC.

This clone was counted between two and nine times. The genes are TRBV19 and TRBJ1-5; D is possibly TRBD1 (6 bases). The V end lost 6 bases, the J end lost 3 bases, and 12 bases lay between the germline ends. The length of the CDR3 is 14 residues. Germline CDR1 is LNHDA and CDR2 is SQIVND (reference sequence). The CDR3 region is CASSPGVYNQPQHF. DNA for the CDR3: TGTGCCAGTAGCCCAGGGGTCTACAATCAGCCCCAGCATTTT.

This chain uses TRBV10-3 with TRBJ2-2; D is perhaps TRBD1 (5 bases). This CDR3 has 15 residues. Germline loops: CDR1 ENHRY, CDR2 SYGVKD. The V and J ends lost 2 bases and 3 bases respectively, with 10 bases between them. CDR3 protein: CAISEIDRYTGELFF. The CDR3 DNA is TGTGCCATCAGTGAGATCGACAGATACACCGGGGAGCTGTTTTTT.

The gene calls are TRBV7-9 and TRBJ1-1; 7 bases are shared with TRBD1. V lost 7 bases to trimming and J lost 1 base; unmatched junction nucleotides: 9. The germline gives CDR1 SEHNR, CDR2 FQNEAQ (reference sequence). This CDR3 contains 15 residues. The CDR3 is CASTLQGGSNTEAFF. The CDR3 coding sequence is TGTGCCAGCACCCTCCAGGGGGGATCGAACACTGAAGCTTTCTTT.

The rearrangement joins TRBV6-5 to TRBJ2-2; D tentatively fits TRBD1 or TRBD2 (5 bases each). Germline CDR1 is MNHEY and CDR2 is SVGAGI. The CDR3 loop spans 15 amino acids. The V and J ends lost 6 bases and 1 base respectively, with 12 bases between them. The CDR3: CASSSGAVNTGELFF. CDR3 DNA: TGTGCCAGCAGCTCCGGGGCCGTGAACACCGGGGAGCTGTTTTTT.

V is TRBV5-1 and J is TRBJ2-7, with D tentatively TRBD1 (6 bases). The CDR3 has 15 amino acids. Trimming removed 4 bases from V and 3 bases from J, with 17 bases in between. The germline V gene has CDR1 SGHRS and CDR2 YFSETQ. Here the CDR3 DNA reads TGCGCCAGCAGCAAGGAGACAGGATTACTCTACGAGCAGTACTTC. It translates to CASSKETGLLYEQYF.